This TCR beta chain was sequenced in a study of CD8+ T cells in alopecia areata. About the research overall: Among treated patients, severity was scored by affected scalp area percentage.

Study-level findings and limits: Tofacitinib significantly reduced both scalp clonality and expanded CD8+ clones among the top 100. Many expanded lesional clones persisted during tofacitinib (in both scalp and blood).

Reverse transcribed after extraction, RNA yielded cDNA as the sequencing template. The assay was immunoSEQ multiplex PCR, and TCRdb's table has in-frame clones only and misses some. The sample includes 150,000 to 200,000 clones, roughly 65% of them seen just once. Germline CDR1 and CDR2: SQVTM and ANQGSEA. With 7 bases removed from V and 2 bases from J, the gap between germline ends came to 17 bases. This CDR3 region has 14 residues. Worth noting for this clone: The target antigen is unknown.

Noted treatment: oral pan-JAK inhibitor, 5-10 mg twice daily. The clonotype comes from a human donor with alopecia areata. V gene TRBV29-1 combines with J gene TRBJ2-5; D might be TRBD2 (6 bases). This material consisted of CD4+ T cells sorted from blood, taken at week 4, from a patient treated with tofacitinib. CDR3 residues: CSAILGEAQETQYF. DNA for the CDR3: TGCAGCGCTATCCTCGGGGAGGCTCAAGAGACCCAGTACTTC. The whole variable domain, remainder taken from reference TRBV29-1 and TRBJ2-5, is SAVISQKPSRDICQRGTSLTIQCQVDSQVTMMFWYRQQPGQSLTLIATANQGSEATYESGFVIDKFPISRPNLTFSTLTVSNMSPEDSSIYLCSAILGEAQETQYFGPGTRLLVL.